This T cell receptor beta chain stems from a study of Graves' ophthalmopathy and Graves' hyperthyroidism. Researchers took RNA transcripts and amplified TCR beta CDR3 regions from them. The first-round RT-PCR employed HTBI primers together with the Qiagen OneStep RT-PCR kit. A multiplex PCR was then performed as the second round. One entry per CDR3 protein results from TCRdb running MiXCR on the multiplex PCR reads. Of about 740,000 distinct CDR3 sequences listed, roughly 40% were seen once; the top ten hold approximately 43%. The CDR3 totals 13 residues. Germline V lookup: CDR1 ENHRY, CDR2 SYGVKD. Trimming took 6 bases from V and 5 from J, leaving 10 bases between them.

The receptor was derived from an adult man with Graves' ophthalmopathy. The chain recombines TRBV10-3 with TRBJ1-4; possibly TRBD1 for D (5 bases). The material sequenced was peripheral blood. CDR3 in amino acids: CAISRTPNEKLFF. CDR3 in DNA: TGTGCCATCAGCAGGACACCGAATGAAAAACTGTTTTTT.